Below are 32 T cell receptor beta chains sequenced from a single sample in a study of T cell repertoires in cytomegalovirus infection. TCRdb reprocessed the reads with MiXCR, giving one entry per CDR3 protein. The repertoire includes some 100,000 distinct CDR3 sequences, 20% to 30% of them detected once, and around 40% sits in the top ten. The sequencing input was CD8+ T cells from PBMCs. The receptors come from a human donor in good health (CMV status not recorded). Some clones in this sample may be carry-over from other donors' samples.

Ten or more counts support this clonotype. The chain carries TRBV12-3 or TRBV12-4 and TRBJ2-1; TRBD2 matches at 12 bases. The V gene end was trimmed by 1 base and the J gene end by 5 bases; junction bases not matched to a gene: 0. The CDR3 length is 15 residues. The CDR3 region is CASSLGLAGDNEQFF. DNA of the CDR3: TGTGCCAGCAGTTTAGGACTAGCGGGGGACAATGAGCAGTTCTTC.

This clonotype was detected a few times. The rearrangement joins TRBV5-1 to TRBJ2-3, with 7 bases identical to TRBD2. The germline V gene encodes CDR1 SGHRS and CDR2 YFSETQ. With 2 bases clipped from V and 6 bases from J, the junction kept 9 bases outside the gene matches. This CDR3 comprises 15 residues. CDR3 region: CASSLGLAVLDTQYF. DNA of the CDR3: TGCGCCAGCAGCTTAGGCCTAGCGGTTTTGGATACGCAGTATTTT.

The chain links TRBV28 to TRBJ1-5; 7 bases agree with TRBD1. The CDR3 has 15 residues. Germline V gene data show CDR1 as MDHEN and CDR2 as SYDVKM. V shed 3 bases, J shed 5 bases, and the junction held 7 bases outside the gene matches. Here the CDR3 reads CASSLSRDSYQPQHF. CDR3 coding DNA: TGTGCCAGCAGTTTGTCCCGGGACAGTTATCAGCCCCAGCATTTT.

This clonotype was picked up a small number of times. CDR3 DNA sequence: TGTGCCATCAGTACCTCCGGGACTAGCGTTTCCTACGAGCAGTACTTC. This encodes CAISTSGTSVSYEQYF. The J gene is TRBJ2-7, the V gene TRBV10-3; TRBD2 matches at 10 bases. The CDR3 is made up of 16 amino acids. Germline CDR1 is ENHRY and CDR2 is SYGVKD. V lost 5 bases to trimming and J lost 1 base; unmatched junction nucleotides: 8.

This clonotype was observed a few times. This sequence joins TRBV19 and TRBJ1-1; tentative D call: TRBD1 (5 bases). Looked up from germline, CDR1 is LNHDA and CDR2 is SQIVND (reference sequence). CDR3 length equals 15 residues. Trimming took off 4 bases at V and 0 bases at J, with 12 bases between the two ends. CDR3 DNA: TGTGCCAGTAGTACGCCGGGACGGATGAACACTGAAGCTTTCTTT. Its translation is CASSTPGRMNTEAFF.

The CDR3 reads CSVEVLTGRNEQFF. The DNA for the CDR3 is TGCAGCGTTGAAGTTCTGACAGGGAGGAATGAGCAGTTCTTC. J is TRBJ2-1 and V is TRBV29-1, with D possibly being TRBD1 (7 bases). Germline V lookup: CDR1 SQVTM, CDR2 ANQGSEA. Trimming left V 1 base short and J 7 bases short, with 14 bases between. The CDR3 totals 14 residues.

This clonotype was seen a handful of times. This CDR3 is CASSAGSNQPQHF. As DNA, the CDR3 is TGTGCCAGCAGTGCAGGAAGCAATCAGCCCCAGCATTTT. V and J are TRBV6-1 and TRBJ1-5; D gene uncertain. V lost 4 bases and J lost 1, with 5 bases in between. The CDR3 loop spans 13 amino acids. Germline CDR1 MNHNS, CDR2 SASEGT.

The J gene is TRBJ1-2, the V gene TRBV10-3, with 8 positions matching TRBD1. Losses at the gene ends were 4 bases for V and 5 bases for J; bases not matched to a gene: 12. The CDR3 extends over 16 amino acids. The germline V gene has CDR1 ENHRY and CDR2 SYGVKD. In DNA form, the CDR3 reads TGTGCCATCAGTGCTTCATCGGACAGGGAGTTTTATGGCTACACCTTC. Translated: CAISASSDREFYGYTF.

The chain uses TRBV20-1 and TRBJ2-1, with TRBD2 matching over 9 bases. Unmatched junction bases numbered 11, after V lost 7 bases and J lost 7 bases. The CDR3 is 14 amino acids. Germline CDR1 and CDR2: DFQATT and SNEGSKA (reference sequence). For the CDR3, the DNA is TGCAGTGGTCTACGGGCGGGAGGGATAAATGAGCAGTTCTTC. It codes for CSGLRAGGINEQFF.

The chain links TRBV5-6 to TRBJ2-7, with unresolved D. Germline assignment: CDR1 SGHDT and CDR2 YYEEEE. CDR3 size: 11 residues. V was clipped by 0 bases and J by 7 bases, with 5 bases between them. The CDR3 DNA follows: TGTGCCAGCAGCTTGGCCTTGGAGCAGTACTTC. Protein product: CASSLALEQYF.

CDR3 sequence: CASSGTSGVRETQYF. The DNA of the CDR3 is TGTGCCAGCAGTGGGACTAGCGGGGTACGAGAGACCCAGTACTTC. The chain couples TRBV2 to TRBJ2-5; 12 bases agree with TRBD2. This CDR3 has 15 residues. The V gene end was trimmed by 4 bases and the J gene end by 4 bases; junction bases not matched to a gene: 4. Per germline, CDR1 SNHLY and CDR2 FYNNEI.

V is TRBV7-9 and J is TRBJ2-7, with 11 bases identical to TRBD1. After removal of 3 bases from V and 7 bases from J, the junction contained 5 bases not matched to a gene. Looked up from germline, CDR1 is SEHNR and CDR2 is FQNEAQ (reference sequence). CDR3 size: 14 residues. The CDR3 loop reads CASSFGQGAREQYF. The CDR3 nucleotides read TGTGCCAGCAGCTTCGGACAGGGGGCGCGAGAGCAGTACTTC.

This clonotype was observed a single time. One junction end disagrees with the germline gene, perhaps due to a read error. The CDR3 DNA is TGTGTCAGCAGCCTACCTAGCGAAAATATATATGAGCAGTTCTTC. Protein product: CVSSLPSENIYEQFF. The chain has TRBV7-6 and TRBJ2-1; maybe TRBD2 (6 bases). Germline V lookup: CDR1 SGHVS, CDR2 FNYEAQ. This CDR3 is 15 amino acids long.

The chain links TRBV4-3 to TRBJ1-2; D uncertain. The CDR3 extends over 16 amino acids. Germline V gives CDR1 LGHNA, CDR2 YSLEER. V dropped 0 bases and J dropped 5 bases, with 16 bases sitting between them. The CDR3 spells CASSQDLGGPSYGYTF. CDR3 coding DNA: TGCGCCAGCAGCCAAGATCTTGGAGGGCCCTCTTATGGCTACACCTTC.

The chain links TRBV5-1 to TRBJ1-1, with D unresolved. V gave up 0 bases and J gave up 7 bases, with 10 bases separating them. Germline V gene data show CDR1 as SGHRS and CDR2 as YFSETQ. CDR3 length: 13 amino acids. The CDR3 DNA is TGCGCCAGCAGCTTGGGGCAGTATAGTGAAGCTTTCTTT. Amino acid sequence: CASSLGQYSEAFF.

This rearrangement joins TRBV6-6 to TRBJ2-7; weak D call: TRBD2 (7 bases). This CDR3 has 14 residues. CDR1 is MNHNY, CDR2 SVGAGI, per germline (reference sequence). Between the trimmed V and J ends, which lost 3 bases and 7 bases, there was a span of 16 bases. The CDR3 DNA reads TGTGCCAGCAGTTATGAGGGGGGGCCGAGGGAGCAGTACTTC. Its translation: CASSYEGGPREQYF.

This sequence joins TRBV28 and TRBJ1-5; D unclear. Between the trimmed V and J ends, which lost 1 base and 7 bases, there was a span of 11 bases. The CDR3 consists of 14 residues. The germline V gene encodes CDR1 MDHEN and CDR2 SYDVKM. The DNA for the CDR3 is TGTGCCAGCAGTTTATACGGGTTCGAGCAGCCCCAGCATTTT. Amino acid sequence: CASSLYGFEQPQHF.

This rearrangement joins TRBV12-3 or TRBV12-4 to TRBJ2-1; a weak D match, TRBD1 (5 bases). CDR3 size: 12 residues. Trimming pared 4 bases from V and 9 bases from J, leaving 10 bases between. The CDR3 spells CASSSQGFEQFF. DNA for the CDR3: TGTGCCAGCAGTTCCCAGGGATTTGAGCAGTTCTTC.

This clonotype was detected a few times. The V and J genes are TRBV10-3 and TRBJ2-5, with D possibly called TRBD1 or TRBD2 (5 bases each). The CDR3 spans 15 residues. Germline CDR1 is ENHRY and CDR2 is SYGVKD. Between the trimmed V and J ends, which lost 3 bases and 0 bases, there was a span of 11 bases. The CDR3 DNA sequence: TGTGCCATCAGTGACCCGGGACGGAACCAAGAGACCCAGTACTTC. Protein: CAISDPGRNQETQYF.

This clonotype came up a few times. V gene TRBV6-2 or TRBV6-3 combines with J gene TRBJ2-7; D is undetermined. V was cut by 2 bases and J by 12 bases, with 23 bases left in between. This CDR3 region has 15 residues. From germline, CDR1 is MNHEY and CDR2 SVGEGT. CDR3 in DNA: TGTGCCAGCAGTTACATATCACACCCATCGAATCCCCCGTACTTC. Translating it yields CASSYISHPSNPPYF.

This clonotype was observed a few times. This sequence joins TRBV29-1 and TRBJ2-1, with a tentative D call TRBD2 (5 bases). Trimming cost V 3 bases and J 6 bases, with 18 bases left between them. The germline V gene encodes CDR1 SQVTM and CDR2 ANQGSEA. The CDR3 consists of 15 residues. As DNA, the CDR3 is TGCAGCGTTGAGGGCCGGGATATTGCTCCCAATGAGCAGTTCTTC. This gives the protein CSVEGRDIAPNEQFF.

The J gene is TRBJ1-2, the V gene TRBV12-3 or TRBV12-4; D uncertain. Trimming removed 6 bases from V and 8 bases from J, with 13 bases in between. This CDR3 contains 12 residues. DNA for the CDR3: TGTGCCAGCAGCCCCGCCCTAAGGGGCTACACCTTC. Translation: CASSPALRGYTF.

This clonotype was seen many times. The gene calls are TRBV7-8 and TRBJ2-7; D is undetermined. Germline loops: CDR1 SGHVS, CDR2 FQNEAQ. The V and J ends lost 3 bases and 3 bases respectively, with 12 bases between them. The CDR3 has 14 residues. DNA of the CDR3: TGTGCCAGCAGCTTGGCCGGATCTCTCTACGAGCAGTACTTC. Amino acids: CASSLAGSLYEQYF.

In this sample, this clonotype turned up many times. V and J are TRBV29-1 and TRBJ1-1; no clear D. The CDR3 totals 13 residues. Trimming removed 3 bases at V and 4 bases at J, with 12 bases between. Germline V gene data show CDR1 as SQVTM and CDR2 as ANQGSEA. The CDR3 region has the DNA TGCAGCGTTGAGCGGGAGGCGGGCACTGAAGCTTTCTTT. It is translated as CSVEREAGTEAFF.

The chain carries TRBV2 and TRBJ2-2; 7 bases are shared with TRBD1. Trimming cost V 5 bases and J 0 bases; bases outside gene matches: 6. This CDR3 spans 16 amino acids. In germline, CDR1 is SNHLY, CDR2 FYNNEI. The CDR3 DNA sequence: TGTGCCAGCAGTAACTACAGGGGCCCGAACACCGGGGAGCTGTTTTTT. This gives the protein CASSNYRGPNTGELFF.

The chain links TRBV19 to TRBJ1-5, with D possibly being TRBD1 (5 bases). The CDR3 is 14 residues long. CDR1 is LNHDA, CDR2 SQIVND, per germline (reference sequence). The V end was cut by 3 bases, the J end by 7 bases, with 13 bases between. CDR3 DNA sequence: TGTGCCAGTAGTATCGGGGGTGTTGGGCAGCCCCAGCATTTT. This translates into CASSIGGVGQPQHF.

This clonotype was found many times. This sequence joins TRBV6-2 or TRBV6-3 and TRBJ2-7; maybe TRBD1 (6 bases). V lost 0 bases to trimming and J lost 6 bases, with 18 bases between them. Germline V gene data show CDR1 as MNHEY and CDR2 as SVGEGT. The CDR3 consists of 16 residues. CDR3 nucleotides: TGTGCCAGCAGTTACTCGACAGGCGGGCCTCGAGGCGAGCAGTACTTC. It codes for CASSYSTGGPRGEQYF.

This clonotype turned up a few times. The V gene is TRBV28, the J gene TRBJ1-2; D is possibly TRBD1 (5 bases). This CDR3 is 13 amino acids long. V lost 5 bases, J lost 4 bases, and 11 bases lay in between. The germline gives CDR1 MDHEN, CDR2 SYDVKM. CDR3 amino acids: CASSPDTSYGYTF. The CDR3 DNA reads as TGTGCCAGCAGTCCGGACACTAGCTATGGCTACACCTTC.

This chain joins TRBV28 and TRBJ2-1; D is unresolved. The CDR3 covers 15 residues. Germline CDR1 reads MDHEN; CDR2 reads SYDVKM. The ends were cut back, 7 bases at V and 4 bases at J, with 17 bases in the middle. This CDR3 reads CASISLAEPYNEQFF. In DNA, the CDR3 is TGTGCCAGCATAAGTTTGGCGGAGCCGTACAATGAGCAGTTCTTC. The whole variable domain, remainder taken from reference TRBV28 and TRBJ2-1, is DVKVTQSSRYLVKRTGEKVFLECVQDMDHENMFWYRQDPGLGLRLIYFSYDVKMKEKGDIPEGYSVSREKKERFSLILESASTNQTSMYLCASISLAEPYNEQFFGPGTRLTVL.

This clonotype was found a few times. The genes are TRBV6-2 or TRBV6-3 and TRBJ2-3; 8 nucleotides agree with TRBD2. The CDR3 spans 15 residues. Germline V lookup: CDR1 MNHEY, CDR2 SVGEGT. J lost 6 bases, V lost 7 bases, and 12 bases had no gene match. CDR3 DNA: TGTGCCAGCACCCCGGAGACTAGCGTTGGGGATACGCAGTATTTT. This sequence encodes CASTPETSVGDTQYF.

Many counts were recorded for this clonotype. This chain uses TRBV23-1 with TRBJ2-3; D uncertain. TRBV23-1 is marked as an open reading frame, function uncertain. CDR3 length: 15 residues. V was trimmed by 3 bases and J by 2 bases, leaving 12 bases between them. CDR3 protein: CASSQTDEPTDTQYF. Written as DNA, the CDR3 is TGCGCCAGCAGTCAGACCGACGAGCCCACAGATACGCAGTATTTT.

This clonotype was recorded many times. The V call is TRBV27, the J call TRBJ2-7; 7 bases fit TRBD1. Looked up from germline, CDR1 is MNHEY and CDR2 is SMNVEV (reference sequence). CDR3 length: 15 residues. Losses at the gene ends were 5 bases for V and 1 base for J; bases not matched to a gene: 8. CDR3 loop: CASSPDRDLSYEQYF. The CDR3 DNA reads TGTGCCAGCAGTCCCGACAGGGACCTTTCCTACGAGCAGTACTTC.